One sample yielded the 14 T cell receptor beta chains listed below, sequenced in a study of cytomegalovirus exposure and HLA in healthy donors. Primers for the PCR totalled 60 Vbeta and 13 Jbeta. Here immunoSEQ multiplex PCR was the method, and the copy in TCRdb shows in-frame clones only, minus some. The sample shows 100,000 to 150,000 clones, over 60% of them seen only once. Sequences were obtained from PBMCs. These receptors originate from a woman aged 40 to 49 in good health and CMV-seropositive.

The V call is TRBV10-1, the J call TRBJ2-1, with 12 bases that match TRBD2. With 5 bases clipped from V and 4 bases from J, the junction kept 3 bases outside the gene matches. The CDR3 contains 15 residues. Per the germline V gene, CDR1 is WNHNN and CDR2 is SYGVQD (reference sequence). For the CDR3, the DNA is TGCGCCAGCAGTTCCCTAGCGGGAGGGTACAATGAGCAGTTCTTC. It codes for CASSSLAGGYNEQFF.

This clone was counted between two and nine times. This sequence joins TRBV29-1 and TRBJ1-2, with 10 bases matching TRBD1. After removal of 0 bases from V and 5 bases from J, the junction contained 3 bases not matched to a gene. The CDR3 runs 14 residues. The germline V gene has CDR1 SQVTM and CDR2 ANQGSEA. In DNA form, the CDR3 reads TGCAGCGTTGAAGAAGAGGGACAGGGGTATGGCTACACCTTC. Translation gives CSVEEEGQGYGYTF.

As regards this clone: The junction departs from the called germline gene at one end, perhaps through a read error. J is TRBJ1-6 and V is TRBV15, with D possibly matching TRBD1 (6 bases). Germline loops: CDR1 LNHNV, CDR2 YYDKDF (reference sequence). This CDR3 has 13 amino acids. CDR3 loop: CATSTTGDSALHF. The CDR3 region has the DNA TGTGCCACCAGCACGACAGGCGATTCAGCCCTCCACTTT.

This sequence joins TRBV5-1 and TRBJ1-1, with D possibly matching TRBD1 (6 bases). The CDR3 is 15 amino acids. Trimming removed 0 bases from V and 4 bases from J, with 13 bases in between. Germline loops: CDR1 SGHRS, CDR2 YFSETQ. The CDR3 region is CASSLEVGGGTEAFF. In DNA, the CDR3 is TGCGCCAGCAGCTTGGAGGTAGGGGGGGGCACTGAAGCTTTCTTT.

This chain joins TRBV29-1 and TRBJ2-2; no clear D gene. CDR3 length equals 14 residues. In germline, CDR1 is SQVTM, CDR2 ANQGSEA. Deletions cut 2 bases from V and 3 bases from J, with 10 bases between. The CDR3 sequence: CSVETQLDTGELFF. As DNA, the CDR3 is TGCAGCGTTGAAACACAGCTGGACACCGGGGAGCTGTTTTTT.

The chain links TRBV14 to TRBJ2-1, with D possibly TRBD1 on 5 matching bases. Germline V CDR1 and CDR2: SGHDN, FVKESK. The V gene lost 4 bases and the J gene lost 7 bases, with 20 bases spanning the gap. The CDR3 sequence is 16 residues long. Here the CDR3 reads CASSRKIDPGLNEQFF. Written as DNA, the CDR3 is TGTGCCAGCAGCCGTAAAATAGACCCAGGGTTGAATGAGCAGTTCTTC.

The chain couples TRBV5-4 to TRBJ1-2; TRBD1 aligns across 8 bases. The CDR3 totals 15 residues. The germline V gene has CDR1 SGHNT and CDR2 YYREEE (reference sequence). V trimming: 5 bases; J trimming: 6 bases; junction bases outside the gene matches: 12. CDR3 nucleotide sequence: TGTGCCAGCAGGACAACCGTCGGACAGGGTGATGGCTACACCTTC. It encodes CASRTTVGQGDGYTF.

V gene TRBV12-5 combines with J gene TRBJ1-2; 9 bases fit TRBD1. The germline V gene has CDR1 LGHNT and CDR2 FRNRAP. CDR3 length: 13 residues. With 1 base clipped from V and 9 bases from J, the junction kept 3 bases outside the gene matches. The CDR3 bases are TGTGCTAGTGGTTTGGGACAGGGGGAACGCTACACCTTC. This translates into CASGLGQGERYTF.

The V gene is TRBV27, the J gene TRBJ2-3; no clear D gene. V dropped 7 bases and J dropped 0 bases, with 14 bases sitting between them. This CDR3 spans 15 amino acids. In germline, CDR1 is MNHEY, CDR2 SMNVEV (reference sequence). DNA for the CDR3: TGTGCCAGCACCCCCCTAGGAACTAGCACAGATACGCAGTATTTT. It encodes CASTPLGTSTDTQYF.

The rearrangement joins TRBV29-1 to TRBJ2-1, with TRBD1 matching over 10 bases. V was clipped by 1 base and J by 5 bases; unmatched bases: 5. Germline V gene lookup returns CDR1 SQVTM and CDR2 ANQGSEA. The CDR3 is 15 residues long. CDR3 DNA sequence: TGCAGCGTTGAAGGGGACAGGGGTTTCCACAATGAGCAGTTCTTC. Its translation is CSVEGDRGFHNEQFF.

This CDR3 reads CASSQVNLGGRSGELFF. The CDR3, as DNA: TGCGCCAGCAGCCAAGTTAATCTGGGCGGGAGAAGCGGGGAGCTGTTTTTT. The V call is TRBV4-1, the J call TRBJ2-2, with 7 bases matching TRBD2. The CDR3 extends over 17 amino acids. From germline, CDR1 is MGHRA and CDR2 YSYEKL. Germline trimming cut 1 base from V and 7 bases from J; bases unmatched to any gene: 12.

The chain has TRBV6-5 and TRBJ1-4; TRBD1 might be the D (5 bases). V lost 6 bases, J lost 7 bases, and 12 bases lay in between. Germline CDR1 MNHEY, CDR2 SVGAGI. This CDR3 spans 13 amino acids. The CDR3: CASRPGGSEKLFF. The DNA for the CDR3 is TGTGCCAGCAGGCCCGGGGGGAGTGAAAAACTGTTTTTT.

This chain joins TRBV5-1 and TRBJ2-7; 8 nucleotides agree with TRBD1. The CDR3 consists of 16 residues. Germline CDR1 SGHRS, CDR2 YFSETQ. J lost 4 bases, V lost 0 bases, and 9 bases had no gene match. The CDR3 reads CASSLAPAGGLYEQYF. The CDR3 nucleotides are TGCGCCAGCAGCTTGGCCCCGGCAGGGGGCCTTTACGAGCAGTACTTC.

The chain uses TRBV6-5 and TRBJ2-7; maybe TRBD1 (5 bases). Germline CDR1 is MNHEY and CDR2 is SVGAGI. V dropped 4 bases and J dropped 2 bases, with 6 bases sitting between them. The CDR3 runs to 12 residues. Here the CDR3 reads CASSLDTYEQYF. The CDR3 DNA reads TGTGCCAGCAGTTTGGACACCTACGAGCAGTACTTC.